This T cell receptor (beta chain) comes out of a study of T cell repertoires in cytomegalovirus infection. Study summary: HLA-C-restricted CMV epitopes, recently identified, and well-studied HLA-B-restricted ones were used by the study. Public TCR beta signature analysis indicated the presence of both CMV infection and matching HLA type.

TCRdb redid the calling of the reads with MiXCR, one entry per CDR3 protein. The sample consists of some 700,000 distinct CDR3 sequences, around 35% of them appearing once. About this clonotype itself: The antigen remains unidentified.

This CDR3 has 14 residues. Trimming removed 4 bases at V and 5 bases at J, with 15 bases between. From germline, CDR1 is SGHVT and CDR2 SQSDAQ. The study, taken as a whole, reports: What dominated the ex vivo response were HLA-C-restricted CMV-specific TCR beta clonotypes.

This specimen consisted of cultured PBMCs, obtained from culture after CMV antigen stimulation. This chain connects TRBV7-4 to TRBJ2-7; D is unclear. The sequence came from a human donor in good health (CMV status not recorded). Some clones in this sample may be carry-over from other donors' samples. The CDR3 sequence: CASSYTANLHEQYF. The CDR3 DNA reads TGTGCCAGCAGCTACACCGCCAACCTCCACGAGCAGTACTTC.